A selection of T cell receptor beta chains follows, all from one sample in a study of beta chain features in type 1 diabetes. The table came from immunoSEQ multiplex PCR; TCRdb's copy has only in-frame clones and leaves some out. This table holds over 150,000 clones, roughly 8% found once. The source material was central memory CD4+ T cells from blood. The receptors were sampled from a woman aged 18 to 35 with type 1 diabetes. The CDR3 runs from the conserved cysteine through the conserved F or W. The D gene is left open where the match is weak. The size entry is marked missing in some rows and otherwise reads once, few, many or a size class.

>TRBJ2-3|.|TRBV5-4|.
TGTGCCAGCCCAGCAGGGAGTAGCGGCATAAGCACAGATACGCAGTATTTT
CASPAGSSGISTDTQYF
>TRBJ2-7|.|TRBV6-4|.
TGTGCCATCAGTGAGTCTCGGACAGCTTACGAGCAGTACTTC
CAISESRTAYEQYF
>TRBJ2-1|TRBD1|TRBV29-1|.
TGCAGCGTTGAAGGACGAACAGGACAGGTATCTTACAATGAGCAGTTCTTC
CSVEGRTGQVSYNEQFF
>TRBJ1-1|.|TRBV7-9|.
TGTGCCAGCAGCTTATCACATTTGAACACTGAAGCTTTCTTT
CASSLSHLNTEAFF
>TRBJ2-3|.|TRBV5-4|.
TGTGCCAGCACCCCGACCCCGGGACTCACAGATACGCAGTATTTT
CASTPTPGLTDTQYF
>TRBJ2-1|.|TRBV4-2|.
TGTGCCAGCAGCCAAGAACAGGGCAACAATGAGCAGTTCTTC
CASSQEQGNNEQFF
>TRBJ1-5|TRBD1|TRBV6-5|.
TGTGCCAGCAGTCCATACAGGGGGGATCAGCCCCAGCATTTT
CASSPYRGDQPQHF
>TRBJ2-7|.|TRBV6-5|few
TGTGCCAGCAGTCAACGGAGGGCCCACGAGCAGTACTTC
CASSQRRAHEQYF
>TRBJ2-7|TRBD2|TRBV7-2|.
TGTGCCAGCAGCCAAGACGGACTAGCGGGAGGTGGGTACGAGCAGTACTTC
CASSQDGLAGGGYEQYF
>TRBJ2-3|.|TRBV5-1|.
TGCGCCAGCAGCTTGGTTAGAGATCCTAGCACAGATACGCAGTATTTT
CASSLVRDPSTDTQYF
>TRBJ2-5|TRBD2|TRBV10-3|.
TGTGCCAGCAGTTTAGGTAGCGGGGGATTCTTGGAGACCCAGTACTTC
CASSLGSGGFLETQYF
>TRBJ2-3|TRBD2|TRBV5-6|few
TGTGCCAGCAGCTTGACTAGCGGGGGTGCAGATACGCAGTATTTT
CASSLTSGGADTQYF
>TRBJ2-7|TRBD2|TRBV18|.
TGTGCCAGCTCACCACCTCTGAGCGGGACCTACGAGCAGTACTTC
CASSPPLSGTYEQYF
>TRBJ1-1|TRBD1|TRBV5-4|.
TGTGCCAGCAGCTTGGAGGGACAGCTGAACACTGAAGCTTTCTTT
CASSLEGQLNTEAFF
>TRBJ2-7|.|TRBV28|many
TGTGCCAGCAGTTTATGGGCAGGGGCCTACGAGCAGTACTTC
CASSLWAGAYEQYF
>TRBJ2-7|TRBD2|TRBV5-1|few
TGCGCCAGCCACTACGACCAAAAAGCGGGGTTTACCGAGCAGTACTTC
CASHYDQKAGFTEQYF
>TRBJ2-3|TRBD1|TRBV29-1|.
TGCAGCGTTGTGAACAGGGGGTTGATAGATACGCAGTATTTT
CSVVNRGLIDTQYF
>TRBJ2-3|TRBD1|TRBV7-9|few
TGTGCCAGCAGTTTTGGTCAGGGGGCAGATACGCAGTATTTT
CASSFGQGADTQYF
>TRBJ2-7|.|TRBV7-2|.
TGTGCCAGCAGCCCCCGGACAGGGAGGGTGGGAGAGCAGTACTTC
CASSPRTGRVGEQYF
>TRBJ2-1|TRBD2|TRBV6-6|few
TGTGCCAGCAGAAACCAGCTAGCGGGGGGGAGAGATGAGCAGTTCTTC
CASRNQLAGGRDEQFF
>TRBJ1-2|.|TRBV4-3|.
TGCGCCAGCAGCCAGATCCGAGACTATGGCTACACCTTC
CASSQIRDYGYTF
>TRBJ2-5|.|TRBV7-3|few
TGTGCCAGCAGCTCCAGTCCCCAGGAGACCCAGTACTTC
CASSSSPQETQYF